This T cell receptor beta chain was recorded in a study of PD-1 blockade in classical Hodgkin lymphoma. Germline assignment: CDR1 LNHDA and CDR2 SQIVND (reference sequence). The CDR3 is made up of 13 amino acids. Trimming cost V 11 bases and J 5 bases; bases outside gene matches: 11. Stated time point: cycle 4 day 1 (C4D1), after more than five weeks of nivolumab. Each patient's relapse followed autologous stem cell transplantation, and brentuximab vedotin exposure varied. Assay: immunoSEQ multiplex PCR; the TCRdb copy retains only in-frame clones and omits some. The sample yields about 50,000 clones, about three quarters seen once. This clone has a single count.

This rearrangement joins TRBV19 to TRBJ2-7, with 8 bases fitting TRBD1. The origin of this receptor is a human donor with classical Hodgkin lymphoma. The sequencing used peripheral blood mononuclear cells (PBMCs), collected before the fourth cycle of nivolumab. CDR3 DNA: TGTGCCGATAGGACAGGGTGTTTCCACGAGCAGTACTTC. Its translation: CADRTGCFHEQYF.